The 8 T cell receptor beta chains listed next were all sequenced from one sample in a study of control samples from healthy donors and cancer patients. Assay: immunoSEQ multiplex PCR; the TCRdb copy retains only in-frame clones and omits some. The data show roughly 130,000 clones, with more than 90% seen just once and around 10% held by the top ten. Sequencing input: blood. These receptors came from a young man in good health.

This clone occurred once. The chain joins TRBV5-1 to TRBJ1-6, with D possibly being TRBD1 (5 bases). Germline CDR1 is SGHRS and CDR2 is YFSETQ. The V and J ends lost 6 bases and 1 base respectively, with 17 bases between them. The CDR3 contains 17 residues. The CDR3 region has the DNA TGCGCCAGCAAGGATTCGGAAGGGGCATCCTATAATTCACCCCTCCACTTT. It yields the protein CASKDSEGASYNSPLHF.

This chain uses TRBV7-2 with TRBJ1-5; no clear D. Trimming pared 5 bases from V and 0 bases from J, leaving 11 bases between. CDR1 SGHTA and CDR2 FQGNSA come from the germline V gene. The CDR3 runs 15 residues. CDR3 DNA: TGTGCCAGCAGCCAAGACGCTAATAGCAATCAGCCCCAGCATTTT. Protein product: CASSQDANSNQPQHF.

The rearrangement uses TRBV5-1 and TRBJ1-1; TRBD1 agrees at 7 bases. CDR1 SGHRS and CDR2 YFSETQ come from the germline V gene. CDR3 length: 14 residues. The trim removed 4 bases at V and 1 base at J, leaving 4 bases unmatched. CDR3 in DNA: TGCGCCAGCAGCGCAGGGACAGCGAACACTGAAGCTTTCTTT. It is translated as CASSAGTANTEAFF.

The CDR3 loop is CASSEQRQGISPLHF. CDR3 bases: TGTGCCAGCAGTGAACAGAGACAGGGAATCTCACCCCTCCACTTT. The rearrangement uses TRBV2 and TRBJ1-6, with 7 bases that match TRBD1. Trimming removed 2 bases from V and 10 bases from J; junction bases left unmatched: 8. CDR1 SNHLY and CDR2 FYNNEI come from the germline V gene. This CDR3 comprises 15 residues.

The chain carries TRBV28 and TRBJ2-7, with 10 positions matching TRBD1. CDR3 length: 15 residues. Germline V gene data show CDR1 as MDHEN and CDR2 as SYDVKM. Trimming removed 3 bases from V and 4 bases from J; junction bases left unmatched: 6. The CDR3 DNA is TGTGCCAGCAGTTTCGACAGGGGGCGACCATACGAGCAGTACTTC. Amino acid sequence: CASSFDRGRPYEQYF.

This chain uses TRBV6-1 with TRBJ2-3; 11 bases fit TRBD2. From germline, CDR1 is MNHNS and CDR2 SASEGT. V gave up 2 bases and J gave up 6 bases; unmatched junction bases: 16. The CDR3 has 19 residues. The CDR3 reads CASSESGTSGSGYYDTQYF. As DNA, the CDR3 is TGTGCCAGCAGTGAAAGTGGGACTAGCGGATCAGGATATTATGATACGCAGTATTTT.

The chain combines TRBV2 with TRBJ2-1; D is undetermined. Germline-derived CDR1 and CDR2 are SNHLY and FYNNEI. The CDR3 runs to 15 residues. V was pared by 6 bases and J by 6 bases, with 18 bases between. CDR3 in DNA: TGTGCCAGCAGCTCCTCACAGTACCGAGGCAATGAGCAGTTCTTC. Translated, it gives CASSSSQYRGNEQFF.

This clone appeared many times. Other DNA sequences within the sample encode an identical CDR3. The rearrangement joins TRBV12-3 or TRBV12-4 to TRBJ2-7, with 8 bases fitting TRBD2. V dropped 6 bases and J dropped 4; count of bases not matched to a gene: 5. This CDR3 has 13 amino acids. The CDR3 region is CASRGLAGYEQYF. The CDR3 DNA is TGTGCCAGCAGGGGTCTAGCGGGTTACGAGCAGTACTTC.